These 13 T cell receptor beta chains came from one sample sequenced in a study of cytomegalovirus exposure and HLA in healthy donors. The PCR was carried out with 60 Vbeta primers and 13 Jbeta primers. Method: immunoSEQ multiplex PCR; TCRdb's copy keeps in-frame clones and lacks some. The sample lists 150,000 or so clones, around three quarters occurring once. Sequenced: PBMCs. These receptors all stem from a woman in her forties in good health and CMV-seronegative.

This clone has only one observation. The chain links TRBV6-1 to TRBJ1-1; 10 nucleotides match TRBD1. Germline CDR1 and CDR2: MNHNS and SASEGT. CDR3 size: 15 residues. J gave up 1 base and V 7 bases, and 6 bases lay outside the gene matches. This CDR3 is CASILRDRGNTEAFF. The CDR3 DNA follows: TGTGCCAGCATACTCCGGGACAGGGGGAACACTGAAGCTTTCTTT.

The chain joins TRBV6-1 to TRBJ1-1; 7 bases line up with TRBD1. Trimming took 4 bases from V and 4 from J; bases not matched to a gene: 9. The CDR3 sequence is 15 residues long. Germline lookup yields CDR1 MNHNS and CDR2 SASEGT. CDR3 nucleotide sequence: TGTGCCAGCAGTGCCGCACAGGGGTCGGGCACTGAAGCTTTCTTT. It encodes CASSAAQGSGTEAFF.

The genes are TRBV5-1 and TRBJ2-7, with TRBD1 as a possible D gene (6 bases). The germline V gene has CDR1 SGHRS and CDR2 YFSETQ. With 1 base removed from V and 5 bases from J, the gap between germline ends came to 19 bases. The CDR3 has 16 amino acids. The CDR3 DNA sequence: TGCGCCAGCAGCTTGCGTACAGGGACCCTTGGAAACGAGCAGTACTTC. This codes for CASSLRTGTLGNEQYF. The full variable domain, with the rest looked up from reference TRBV5-1 and TRBJ2-7, is KAGVTQTPRYLIKTRGQQVTLSCSPISGHRSVSWYQQTPGQGLQFLFEYFSETQRNKGNFPGRFSGRQFSNSRSEMNVSTLELGDSALYLCASSLRTGTLGNEQYFGPGTRLTVT.

The chain employs TRBV7-6 and TRBJ2-3, with a weak D call TRBD1 (5 bases). V was clipped by 1 base and J by 0 bases, with 14 bases between them. This CDR3 is 17 amino acids long. CDR1 SGHVS and CDR2 FNYEAQ come from the germline V gene. DNA of the CDR3: TGTGCCAGCAGCTTAGTGGGTAGCAGGGCTAGCACAGATACGCAGTATTTT. It translates to CASSLVGSRASTDTQYF.

The genes are TRBV2 and TRBJ2-7, with TRBD1 matching over 7 bases. The CDR3 runs 14 residues. The V segment lost 4 bases and the J segment 4 bases; nucleotides outside the gene matches: 7. Germline V gene data show CDR1 as SNHLY and CDR2 as FYNNEI. CDR3 DNA: TGTGCCAGCAGTGTAAACAGGGGTATGTACGAGCAGTACTTC. It codes for CASSVNRGMYEQYF.

The J gene is TRBJ2-5, the V gene TRBV2; 7 nucleotides agree with TRBD2. CDR3 length: 13 residues. CDR1 and CDR2 (germline): SNHLY, FYNNEI. V shed 4 bases and J 5 bases; nucleotides not matched to a gene: 4. CDR3 protein: CASSGQAGETQYF. In nucleotides, the CDR3 is TGTGCCAGCAGTGGACAAGCGGGGGAGACCCAGTACTTC.

V gene TRBV7-9 combines with J gene TRBJ1-2; 12 positions agree with TRBD1. The germline CDR1 and CDR2 sequences are SEHNR and FQNEAQ (reference sequence). This CDR3 is built from 15 residues. With 5 bases clipped from V and 4 bases from J, the junction kept 5 bases outside the gene matches. The CDR3, as DNA: TGTGCCAGCAGCCCAGGGACAGGGGGCGGCTATGGCTACACCTTC. Protein sequence: CASSPGTGGGYGYTF.

This chain connects TRBV7-9 to TRBJ1-2; maybe TRBD1 (5 bases). This CDR3 comprises 13 residues. V dropped 7 bases and J dropped 6 bases, with 15 bases sitting between them. In germline, CDR1 is SEHNR, CDR2 FQNEAQ (reference sequence). The CDR3 loop is CASILTQGNGYTF. Here the CDR3 DNA reads TGTGCCAGCATCCTAACGCAGGGAAATGGCTACACCTTC.

This clone was seen just once. J is TRBJ2-2 and V is TRBV5-1; 8 bases align to TRBD2. The CDR3 is 15 residues long. V trimming: 1 base; J trimming: 6 bases; junction bases outside the gene matches: 5. Germline assignment: CDR1 SGHRS and CDR2 YFSETQ. As DNA, the CDR3 is TGCGCCAGCAGCTTGAGCGGGAGTGAGGCCGGGGAGCTGTTTTTT. This sequence encodes CASSLSGSEAGELFF.

J is TRBJ1-2 and V is TRBV27; a weak D match, TRBD1 (5 bases). CDR3 length equals 13 residues. CDR1 and CDR2 from the germline V gene are MNHEY and SMNVEV (reference sequence). The V gene lost 7 bases and the J gene lost 2 bases, with 11 bases spanning the gap. CDR3 residues: CASKGQENYGYTF. The CDR3 DNA sequence: TGTGCCAGCAAGGGGCAGGAGAACTATGGCTACACCTTC.

The chain combines TRBV9 with TRBJ1-2, with D hard to call. The CDR3 runs 12 residues. V lost 0 bases, J lost 8 bases, and 8 bases lay in between. Germline V lookup: CDR1 SGDLS, CDR2 YYNGEE. CDR3 in amino acids: CASSVDVGGYTF. CDR3 DNA sequence: TGTGCCAGCAGCGTAGATGTCGGGGGCTACACCTTC.

The genes are TRBV19 and TRBJ1-4; D call uncertain. The germline CDR1 and CDR2 sequences are LNHDA and SQIVND (reference sequence). V lost 7 bases and J lost 4, with 7 bases in between. CDR3 size: 12 residues. CDR3 DNA: TGTGCCAGTAACGGGTATAATGAAAAACTGTTTTTT. It yields the protein CASNGYNEKLFF.

J is TRBJ2-7 and V is TRBV7-9, with 13 bases aligning to TRBD2. The CDR3 is made up of 16 amino acids. Germline assignment: CDR1 SEHNR and CDR2 FQNEAQ (reference sequence). V shed 1 base and J 3 bases; nucleotides not matched to a gene: 3. The chain's CDR3 is CASSLDRTSGGYEQYF. Written as DNA, the CDR3 is TGTGCCAGCAGCTTAGACCGGACTAGCGGGGGCTACGAGCAGTACTTC.